The clone carrying this T cell receptor (beta chain) was observed a few times. The antigen is unknown. The entry originates in a study of cytomegalovirus exposure and HLA in healthy donors. Study conclusions and caveats: Follow-up analysis later connected one missense variant in DCLRE1C with trimming of TCR beta V- and J-genes. After further analysis at a later stage, 15,000 to 20,000 TCR beta sequences were associated with HLA alleles at 0.05 false discovery rate.

The PCR had 60 Vbeta and 13 Jbeta primers. The data were produced by immunoSEQ multiplex PCR, yet TCRdb's version contains in-frame clones alone and is incomplete. The table shows over 150,000 clones, with around four fifths occurring only once. Material: PBMCs. This receptor was obtained from a woman in her forties or fifties in good health and CMV-seronegative.

The CDR3 reads CASSPDRVNNEQFF. The CDR3 DNA follows: TGTGCCAGCAGTCCTGACAGGGTGAACAATGAGCAGTTCTTC. This chain joins TRBV2 and TRBJ2-1; 7 bases are a match to TRBD1. Trimming cost V 5 bases and J 5 bases; bases outside gene matches: 6. CDR1 SNHLY and CDR2 FYNNEI come from the germline V gene. CDR3 length equals 14 residues.